This passage covers 14 T cell receptor beta chains from one sample sequenced in a study of blood T cell repertoires in COVID-19. Using immunoSEQ multiplex PCR, the repertoire was profiled, and TCRdb retains in-frame clones only, with some absent. The sample lists roughly 150,000 clones; approximately 79% were seen once. The material sequenced was peripheral blood. Every receptor here comes from a woman at least 80 years old with acute or convalescent COVID-19.

The rearrangement joins TRBV15 to TRBJ2-5; D is perhaps TRBD2 (5 bases). This CDR3 has 15 residues. Trimming removed 0 bases from V and 6 bases from J, with 14 bases in between. CDR1 and CDR2 (germline): LNHNV, YYDKDF (reference sequence). The CDR3 here is CATSRDAGLGKTQYF. CDR3 bases: TGTGCCACCAGCAGAGATGCGGGTCTCGGAAAGACCCAGTACTTC.

CDR3 DNA sequence: TGTGCCAGTATTCCCCTTACAGGGGGCAGAGGGAGTTCTGAAGCTTTCTTT. This sequence encodes CASIPLTGGRGSSEAFF. The chain recombines TRBV19 with TRBJ1-1; 9 nucleotides agree with TRBD1. The CDR3 is 17 amino acids. Germline loops: CDR1 LNHDA, CDR2 SQIVND (reference sequence). V gave up 7 bases and J gave up 6 bases; unmatched junction bases: 18.

The V gene is TRBV10-3, the J gene TRBJ2-7; perhaps TRBD1 as D (7 bases). The CDR3 length is 13 residues. The V end was cut by 8 bases, the J end by 3 bases, with 14 bases between. CDR1 ENHRY and CDR2 SYGVKD come from the germline V gene. CDR3 in amino acids: CAIRGTADYEQYF. The CDR3 nucleotides read TGTGCCATCCGGGGGACAGCGGACTACGAGCAGTACTTC.

The genes are TRBV18 and TRBJ2-1; 11 bases map to TRBD2. Losses at the gene ends were 2 bases for V and 6 bases for J; bases not matched to a gene: 6. This CDR3 has 16 amino acids. Germline lookup yields CDR1 KGHSH and CDR2 LQKENI. The CDR3 sequence is CASSPRGLAELNEQFF. CDR3 nucleotides: TGTGCCAGCTCACCAAGGGGACTAGCGGAGCTCAATGAGCAGTTCTTC.

The genes are TRBV28 and TRBJ2-3; perhaps TRBD1 as D (6 bases). Per the germline V gene, CDR1 is MDHEN and CDR2 is SYDVKM. Trimming took off 6 bases at V and 0 bases at J, with 16 bases between the two ends. The CDR3 is 16 residues long. CDR3 sequence reads: CASRTTGTLSTDTQYF. CDR3 sequence (DNA): TGTGCCAGCAGAACAACAGGGACGCTGAGCACAGATACGCAGTATTTT.

The chain uses TRBV12-3 or TRBV12-4 and TRBJ1-5; D ambiguous. CDR3 length equals 13 residues. The V gene lost 1 base and the J gene lost 7 bases, with 8 bases spanning the gap. CDR3 DNA: TGTGCCAGCAGTTTAGGGGCTCGACAGCCCCAGCATTTT. As protein: CASSLGARQPQHF.

J is TRBJ1-4 and V is TRBV18; D is ambiguous. Germline CDR1 is KGHSH and CDR2 is LQKENI. CDR3 length: 16 residues. V shed 3 bases and J shed 5 bases, with 16 bases lying between them. CDR3 protein: CASSPPTLGGNEKLFF. The CDR3 bases are TGTGCCAGCTCACCCCCGACCCTAGGAGGCAATGAAAAACTGTTTTTT. The full variable domain, its missing parts supplied by reference TRBV18 and TRBJ1-4, is NAGVMQNPRHLVRRRGQEARLRCSPMKGHSHVYWYRQLPEEGLKFMVYLQKENIIDESGMPKERFSAEFPKEGPSILRIQQVVRGDSAAYFCASSPPTLGGNEKLFFGSGTQLSVL.

This rearrangement joins TRBV29-1 to TRBJ2-2; the D gene is possibly TRBD2 (6 bases). Germline CDR1 is SQVTM and CDR2 is ANQGSEA. The CDR3 spans 14 residues. The V gene lost 7 bases and the J gene lost 6 bases, with 18 bases spanning the gap. The CDR3 loop is CSAGRSGSSGELFF. DNA of the CDR3: TGCAGCGCCGGACGGAGCGGGTCGTCCGGGGAGCTGTTTTTT.

The rearrangement links TRBV7-8 to TRBJ1-3, with D perhaps matching TRBD1 (5 bases). CDR1 is SGHVS and CDR2 is FQNEAQ in the germline V gene. The CDR3 consists of 15 residues. The V end was cut by 5 bases, the J end by 0 bases, with 11 bases between. This CDR3 is CASSLRDFSGNTIYF. CDR3 sequence (DNA): TGTGCCAGCAGCCTCCGGGACTTCTCTGGAAACACCATATATTTT.

V gene TRBV3-1 (or the pseudogene TRBV3-2) combines with J gene TRBJ2-6; D possibly corresponds to TRBD2 (6 bases). The CDR3 loop spans 17 amino acids. Trimming stripped 4 bases from V and 0 bases from J, with 13 bases between. The V gene's germline CDR1 is LGHDT and CDR2 YNNKEL (reference sequence). The chain's CDR3 is CASSPWAGSSGANVLTF. The CDR3 nucleotides are TGTGCCAGCAGCCCCTGGGCGGGGAGCTCTGGGGCCAACGTCCTGACTTTC.

The chain combines TRBV6-4 with TRBJ1-2, with D possibly TRBD1 on 5 matching bases. CDR3 length equals 11 residues. Germline CDR1 MRHNA, CDR2 SNTAGT. Trimming cost V 6 bases and J 8 bases, with 10 bases left between them. CDR3 region: CASRGLRGYTF. The CDR3 nucleotides are TGTGCCAGCAGGGGGCTTAGGGGCTACACCTTC.

The chain has TRBV10-3 and TRBJ2-5; D gene uncertain. Germline V gene sequence: CDR1 ENHRY, CDR2 SYGVKD. Trimming removed 0 bases from V and 5 bases from J, with 4 bases in between. The CDR3 loop spans 12 amino acids. The chain's CDR3 is CAISESRETQYF. DNA for the CDR3: TGTGCCATCAGTGAGTCGAGGGAGACCCAGTACTTC.

The chain's CDR3 is CASTITGQTEAFF. The CDR3 coding sequence is TGTGCCAGTACCATTACAGGGCAGACTGAAGCTTTCTTT. The chain uses TRBV19 and TRBJ1-1; the D gene is possibly TRBD1 (6 bases). The CDR3 is made up of 13 amino acids. V lost 7 bases and J 5 bases, leaving 14 bases between the germline ends. Germline CDR1 and CDR2: LNHDA and SQIVND (reference sequence). Combining the CDR3 with reference TRBV19 and TRBJ1-1 gives the whole variable domain DGGITQSPKYLFRKEGQNVTLSCEQNLNHDAMYWYRQDPGQGLRLIYYSQIVNDFQKGDIAEGYSVSREKKESFPLTVTSAQKNPTAFYLCASTITGQTEAFFGQGTRLTVV.

Concerning this clone: Other nucleotide sequences from this sample produce the same CDR3. The chain links TRBV6-4 to TRBJ2-3; unclear D gene. V was cut by 0 bases and J by 2 bases, with 9 bases left in between. This CDR3 region has 15 residues. In germline, CDR1 is MRHNA, CDR2 SNTAGT. CDR3 nucleotides: TGTGCCAGCAGTGACTCGGGCAGCCCCACAGATACGCAGTATTTT. It specifies CASSDSGSPTDTQYF.